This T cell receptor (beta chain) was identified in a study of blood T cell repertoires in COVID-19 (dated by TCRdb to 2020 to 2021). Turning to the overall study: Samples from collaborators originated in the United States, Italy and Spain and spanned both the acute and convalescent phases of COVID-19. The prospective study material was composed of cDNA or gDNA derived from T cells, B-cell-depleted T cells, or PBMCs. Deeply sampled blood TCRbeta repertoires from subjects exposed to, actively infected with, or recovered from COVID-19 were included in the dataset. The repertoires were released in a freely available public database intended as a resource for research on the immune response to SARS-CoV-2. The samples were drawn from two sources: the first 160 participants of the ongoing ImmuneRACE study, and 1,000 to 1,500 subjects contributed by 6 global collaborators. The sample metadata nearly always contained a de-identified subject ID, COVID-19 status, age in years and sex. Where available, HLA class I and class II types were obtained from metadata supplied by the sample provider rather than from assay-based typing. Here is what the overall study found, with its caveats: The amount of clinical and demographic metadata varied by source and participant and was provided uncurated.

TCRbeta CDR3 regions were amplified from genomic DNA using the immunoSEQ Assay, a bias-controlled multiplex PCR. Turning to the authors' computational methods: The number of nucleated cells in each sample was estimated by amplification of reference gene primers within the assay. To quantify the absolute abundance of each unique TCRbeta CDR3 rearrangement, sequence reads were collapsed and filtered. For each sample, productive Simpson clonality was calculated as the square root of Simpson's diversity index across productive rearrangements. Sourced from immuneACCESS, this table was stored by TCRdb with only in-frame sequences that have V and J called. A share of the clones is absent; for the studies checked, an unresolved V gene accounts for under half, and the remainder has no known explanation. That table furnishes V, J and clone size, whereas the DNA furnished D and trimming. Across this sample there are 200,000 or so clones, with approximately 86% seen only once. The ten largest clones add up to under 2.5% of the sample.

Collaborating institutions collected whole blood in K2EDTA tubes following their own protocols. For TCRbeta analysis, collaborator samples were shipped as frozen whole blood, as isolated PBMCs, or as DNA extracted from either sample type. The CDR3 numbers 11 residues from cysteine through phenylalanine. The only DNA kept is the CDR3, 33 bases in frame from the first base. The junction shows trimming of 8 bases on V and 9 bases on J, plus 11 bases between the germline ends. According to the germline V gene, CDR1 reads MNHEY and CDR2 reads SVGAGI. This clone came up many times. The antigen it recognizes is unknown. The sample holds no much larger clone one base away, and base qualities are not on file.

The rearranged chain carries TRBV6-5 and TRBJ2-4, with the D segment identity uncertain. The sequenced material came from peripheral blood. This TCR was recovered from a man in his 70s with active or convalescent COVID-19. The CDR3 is CASLRLGIQYF. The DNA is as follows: TGTGCCAGCCTGAGGTTGGGCATTCAGTACTTC.